This TCR beta chain was sequenced for a study of T cell responses to AZD1222 COVID-19 vaccine. The CDR3 has 12 amino acids. V gave up 6 bases and J gave up 5 bases, with 13 bases separating them. Looked up from germline, CDR1 is SQVTM and CDR2 is ANQGSEA. Whole-study results and caveats: Vaccine-associated CD4 TCRs ranged over spike, dominating at 160-218 and 743-854.

Only one count was recorded for this clone. Its antigen is still unknown. This table comes from immunoSEQ multiplex PCR, and its TCRdb copy is limited to in-frame clones, with some not included. The sample shows about 150,000 clones, roughly 94% of them seen only once. The chain is built from TRBV29-1 and TRBJ2-5; D is undetermined. The receptor was derived from an adult in good health. The input for sequencing was peripheral blood, taken on day 0 of AZD1222 vaccination. The CDR3 is CSVGSGMETQYF. In DNA, the CDR3 is TGCAGCGTCGGTAGTGGGATGGAGACCCAGTACTTC.